These 2 T cell receptor beta chains originate from one sample sequenced in a study of technical replicates of blood from four donors. This table comes from immunoSEQ multiplex PCR, and its TCRdb copy is limited to in-frame clones, with some not included. The table shows roughly 15,000 clones, with about nine tenths occurring only once. Sequenced: PBMCs. These receptors all stem from a human donor in good health.

This rearrangement joins TRBV5-6 to TRBJ1-1; D not certain. The germline V gene encodes CDR1 SGHDT and CDR2 YYEEEE. V lost 2 bases and J 3 bases, leaving 23 bases between the germline ends. This CDR3 contains 18 residues. The chain's CDR3 is CASSLRWEEEVGDTEAFF. The CDR3 DNA reads as TGTGCCAGCAGCTTACGGTGGGAGGAGGAGGTCGGGGACACTGAAGCTTTCTTT. Full variable domain (outside the CDR3, taken from reference TRBV5-6 and TRBJ1-1): DAGVTQSPTHLIKTRGQQVTLRCSPKSGHDTVSWYQQALGQGPQFIFQYYEEEERQRGNFPDRFSGHQFPNYSSELNVNALLLGDSALYLCASSLRWEEEVGDTEAFFGQGTRLTVV.

This clone has a single count. The rearrangement joins TRBV27 to TRBJ2-1, with D maybe TRBD1 (6 bases). The germline V gene encodes CDR1 MNHEY and CDR2 SMNVEV (reference sequence). The CDR3 sequence is 14 residues long. Trimming left V 3 bases short and J 5 bases short, with 11 bases between. The CDR3 DNA is TGTGCCAGCAGTTTCACGGACAGTAACAATGAGCAGTTCTTC. It yields the protein CASSFTDSNNEQFF.